Below, 24 T cell receptor beta chains from the same sample are listed, as sequenced in a study of blood T cell repertoires in COVID-19. Method: immunoSEQ multiplex PCR; TCRdb's copy keeps in-frame clones and lacks some. The data show 200,000 to 250,000 clones, with about 80% seen just once and less than 2.5% held by the top ten. Input material: peripheral blood. These receptors all stem from a woman aged 55-69 years with acute or convalescent COVID-19.

The chain recombines TRBV2 with TRBJ1-6; TRBD1 aligns across 12 bases. The germline CDR1 and CDR2 sequences are SNHLY and FYNNEI. The CDR3 consists of 15 residues. The V segment lost 7 bases and the J segment 10 bases; nucleotides outside the gene matches: 8. The DNA for the CDR3 is TGTGCCAGCATGACGGGACAGGGGGCTTTCTCACCCCTCCACTTT. Translation: CASMTGQGAFSPLHF.

The J gene is TRBJ2-7, the V gene TRBV21-1; the D call of TRBD2 is as the table states it, not checked on the DNA. TRBV21-1 is recorded as a pseudogene. The CDR3 loop spans 16 amino acids. As DNA, the CDR3 is TGTGCCAGCAGCAAAGAGGGGCTAGCGGACTCCTACGAGCAGTACTTC. Protein: CASSKEGLADSYEQYF.

This chain joins TRBV2 and TRBJ2-5; possible D gene TRBD1, 7 bases. The CDR3 sequence is 14 residues long. V was trimmed by 4 bases and J by 5 bases, leaving 14 bases between them. Germline V gives CDR1 SNHLY, CDR2 FYNNEI. CDR3 in amino acids: CASSGGGGVETQYF. CDR3 DNA sequence: TGTGCCAGCAGTGGAGGGGGCGGGGTTGAGACCCAGTACTTC.

This chain links TRBV5-1 with TRBJ1-2, with a weak D call TRBD1 (6 bases). Germline V gives CDR1 SGHRS, CDR2 YFSETQ. Trimming took 4 bases from V and 6 from J, leaving 16 bases between them. The CDR3 extends over 14 amino acids. The chain's CDR3 is CASSLNTGSDGYTF. CDR3 DNA: TGCGCCAGCAGCCTAAATACAGGGTCGGATGGCTACACCTTC. The complete variable domain, with remaining parts taken from reference TRBV5-1 and TRBJ1-2, reads KAGVTQTPRYLIKTRGQQVTLSCSPISGHRSVSWYQQTPGQGLQFLFEYFSETQRNKGNFPGRFSGRQFSNSRSEMNVSTLELGDSALYLCASSLNTGSDGYTFGSGTRLTVV.

V and J are TRBV11-2 and TRBJ2-1; 8 nucleotides agree with TRBD2. In germline, CDR1 is SGHAT, CDR2 FQNNGV. The CDR3 is made up of 17 amino acids. V was pared by 4 bases and J by 5 bases, with 13 bases of the junction left unmatched. In DNA form, the CDR3 reads TGTGCCAGCAGCTGGGCAATTTCGGGGGGGACCAACAATGAGCAGTTCTTC. Encoded protein: CASSWAISGGTNNEQFF. The whole variable domain, filled in from reference TRBV11-2 and TRBJ2-1, reads EAGVAQSPRYKIIEKRQSVAFWCNPISGHATLYWYQQILGQGPKLLIQFQNNGVVDDSQLPKDRFSAERLKGVDSTLKIQPAKLEDSAVYLCASSWAISGGTNNEQFFGPGTRLTVL.

This clone showed up just a few times. The chain couples TRBV29-1 to TRBJ1-1; D ambiguous. The CDR3 is made up of 12 amino acids. Germline V CDR1 and CDR2: SQVTM, ANQGSEA. V was pared by 3 bases and J by 3 bases, with 8 bases between. The DNA of the CDR3 is TGCAGCGTTGAGGAGGATTACACTGAAGCTTTCTTT. This codes for CSVEEDYTEAFF.

Here the CDR3 reads CATTGDSAYEQYF. Written as DNA, the CDR3 is TGTGCCACCACCGGGGACTCAGCCTACGAGCAGTACTTC. The chain has TRBV10-3 and TRBJ2-7; maybe TRBD2 (6 bases). The germline gives CDR1 ENHRY, CDR2 SYGVKD. Trimming stripped 10 bases from V and 2 bases from J, with 15 bases between. The length of the CDR3 is 13 residues.

The CDR3 here is CASSLLGGATDTQYF. The CDR3 nucleotides read TGTGCCAGCAGCCTCTTAGGCGGGGCGACAGATACGCAGTATTTT. The chain uses TRBV3-1 (or the pseudogene TRBV3-2) and TRBJ2-3, with D possibly matching TRBD2 (6 bases). In germline, CDR1 is LGHDT, CDR2 YNNKEL (reference sequence). V gave up 4 bases and J gave up 3 bases, with 14 bases separating them. CDR3 length equals 15 residues.

CDR3 residues: CATRTRDSGNTIYF. The DNA for the CDR3 is TGTGCCACAAGGACCCGGGACTCTGGAAACACCATATATTTT. This chain links TRBV10-3 with TRBJ1-3; no clear D. Germline lookup yields CDR1 ENHRY and CDR2 SYGVKD. The V and J ends lost 10 bases and 0 bases respectively, with 13 bases between them. This CDR3 spans 14 amino acids.

This clone was observed a few times. V is TRBV12-3 or TRBV12-4 and J is TRBJ1-2; tentatively, D is TRBD1 (5 bases). The CDR3 totals 12 residues. V lost 1 base to trimming and J lost 6 bases, with 6 bases between them. In DNA, the CDR3 is TGTGCCAGCAGTTTAGAGGGGAATGGCTACACCTTC. Translating gives CASSLEGNGYTF.

This chain connects TRBV5-6 to TRBJ1-2; 8 bases map to TRBD1. Germline assignment: CDR1 SGHDT and CDR2 YYEEEE. This CDR3 is 15 amino acids long. With 4 bases clipped from V and 6 bases from J, the junction kept 11 bases outside the gene matches. The CDR3 sequence is CASSTGQGPWDGYTF. In nucleotides, the CDR3 is TGTGCCAGCAGCACCGGACAGGGACCATGGGATGGCTACACCTTC.

The chain couples TRBV4-1 to TRBJ2-4; 7 nucleotides line up with TRBD2. V shed 0 bases, J shed 0 bases, and the junction held 5 bases outside the gene matches. The CDR3 has 17 amino acids. The germline gives CDR1 MGHRA, CDR2 YSYEKL. The CDR3 nucleotides read TGCGCCAGCAGCCAAGATCCGCTAGCGGTAGCCAAAAACATTCAGTACTTC. Translating it yields CASSQDPLAVAKNIQYF.

This rearrangement joins TRBV3-1 (or the pseudogene TRBV3-2) to TRBJ1-1, with D possibly matching TRBD1 (6 bases). The ends were cut back, 6 bases at V and 0 bases at J, with 11 bases in the middle. Germline lookup yields CDR1 LGHDT and CDR2 YNNKEL (reference sequence). The CDR3 is 14 residues long. In nucleotides, the CDR3 is TGTGCCAGCAGGCAGGACAGCCTGAACACTGAAGCTTTCTTT. Encoded protein: CASRQDSLNTEAFF.

This clone has just a few counts. This rearrangement joins TRBV13 to TRBJ2-1, with 7 nucleotides matching TRBD2. Unmatched junction bases numbered 6, after V lost 6 bases and J lost 4 bases. Germline V gene data show CDR1 as PRHDT and CDR2 as FYEKMQ (reference sequence). This CDR3 has 14 residues. The CDR3 bases are TGTGCCAGCAGGGAGGGAGGGGATTACAATGAGCAGTTCTTC. It specifies CASREGGDYNEQFF.

This chain joins TRBV5-1 and TRBJ2-7; TRBD2 aligns across 8 bases. Germline values: CDR1 SGHRS, CDR2 YFSETQ. The CDR3 runs 16 residues. V lost 0 bases, J lost 3 bases, and 8 bases stayed unmatched. The CDR3 loop reads CASSLVASGSGYEQYF. Written as DNA, the CDR3 is TGCGCCAGCAGCTTGGTAGCTAGCGGGTCTGGCTACGAGCAGTACTTC.

This sequence joins TRBV5-4 and TRBJ1-2; D is possibly TRBD1 (6 bases). Germline V gene lookup returns CDR1 SGHNT and CDR2 YYREEE (reference sequence). Trimming cost V 3 bases and J 1 base, with 13 bases left between them. The length of the CDR3 is 15 residues. CDR3 DNA sequence: TGTGCCAGCAGCTCTTCCAGGGGTGGTAACTATGGCTACACCTTC. It codes for CASSSSRGGNYGYTF. Full variable domain (rest looked up from reference TRBV5-4 and TRBJ1-2): ETGVTQSPTHLIKTRGQQVTLRCSSQSGHNTVSWYQQALGQGPQFIFQYYREEENGRGNFPPRFSGLQFPNYSSELNVNALELDDSALYLCASSSSRGGNYGYTFGSGTRLTVV.

DNA for the CDR3: TGTGCCAGCAGTTACGCCCGGCCCCTACTAAACACTGAAGCTTTCTTT. It yields the protein CASSYARPLLNTEAFF. The rearrangement joins TRBV6-5 to TRBJ1-1; the D is unclear. Per germline, CDR1 MNHEY and CDR2 SVGAGI. The CDR3 is made up of 16 amino acids. Trimming removed 2 bases from V and 2 bases from J, with 15 bases in between.

The chain recombines TRBV5-6 with TRBJ1-1; 8 bases align to TRBD1. V trimming: 3 bases; J trimming: 10 bases; junction bases outside the gene matches: 8. Germline CDR1 reads SGHDT; CDR2 reads YYEEEE. This CDR3 has 13 amino acids. In DNA form, the CDR3 reads TGTGCCAGCAGCTGGGACAGGTCGGGGGGAGCTTTCTTT. Protein: CASSWDRSGGAFF.

This clone came up a few times. V usage is TRBV3-1 (or the pseudogene TRBV3-2) and J usage is TRBJ2-7; 11 nucleotides line up with TRBD1. The CDR3 is 15 amino acids. Germline V gives CDR1 LGHDT, CDR2 YNNKEL (reference sequence). The ends lost 1 base at V and 5 bases at J; junction bases unmatched: 4. The DNA for the CDR3 is TGTGCCAGCAGCCAAGCGGGACAGGGGGTCGACGAGCAGTACTTC. Translated, it gives CASSQAGQGVDEQYF.

This chain connects TRBV7-9 to TRBJ1-1, with unresolved D. With 7 bases removed from V and 1 base from J, the gap between germline ends came to 13 bases. This CDR3 has 14 amino acids. Per the germline V gene, CDR1 is SEHNR and CDR2 is FQNEAQ (reference sequence). The CDR3 DNA sequence: TGTGCCAGCACCAGCTTCCCGGGGAACACTGAAGCTTTCTTT. Protein sequence: CASTSFPGNTEAFF.

J is TRBJ2-5 and V is TRBV19; 10 nucleotides line up with TRBD2. The CDR3 spans 14 residues. The trim removed 5 bases at V and 2 bases at J, leaving 2 bases unmatched. The germline V gene has CDR1 LNHDA and CDR2 SQIVND (reference sequence). CDR3 sequence reads: CASSGGLAQETQYF. The CDR3 DNA reads as TGTGCCAGTAGTGGGGGACTAGCGCAAGAGACCCAGTACTTC.

J is TRBJ1-2 and V is TRBV6-2 or TRBV6-3, with D hard to call. The CDR3 runs to 14 residues. Germline assignment: CDR1 MNHEY and CDR2 SVGEGT. V was clipped by 0 bases and J by 2 bases, with 7 bases between them. The CDR3 DNA reads as TGTGCCAGCAGTTACTCGGCGGGGAACTATGGCTACACCTTC. Residues: CASSYSAGNYGYTF.

The rearrangement joins TRBV5-4 to TRBJ2-5, with a weak D call TRBD1 (6 bases). Germline V CDR1 and CDR2: SGHNT, YYREEE (reference sequence). This CDR3 is 15 amino acids long. V was trimmed by 0 bases and J by 5 bases, leaving 14 bases between them. CDR3 protein: CASSLARGKVETQYF. The CDR3 nucleotides are TGTGCCAGCAGCTTGGCCAGGGGAAAAGTGGAGACCCAGTACTTC.

The chain uses TRBV5-6 and TRBJ1-6; D not certain. Per the germline V gene, CDR1 is SGHDT and CDR2 is YYEEEE. This CDR3 contains 15 residues. Deletions cut 3 bases from V and 9 bases from J, with 16 bases between. CDR3 in amino acids: CASSSSSPGFSPLHF. The CDR3 bases are TGTGCCAGCAGCTCCTCATCCCCCGGGTTTTCACCCCTCCACTTT. Full variable domain (remainder filled in from reference TRBV5-6 and TRBJ1-6): DAGVTQSPTHLIKTRGQQVTLRCSPKSGHDTVSWYQQALGQGPQFIFQYYEEEERQRGNFPDRFSGHQFPNYSSELNVNALLLGDSALYLCASSSSSPGFSPLHFGNGTRLTVT.